This T cell receptor (beta chain) is drawn from a study of radiation and T cells in renal cell carcinoma. The overall study: Nephrectomy followed 15 Gy stereotactic body radiation by 4 weeks.

This sample's time point: blood 2 weeks post-SBRT. Treatment in this sample: 15 Gy SBRT to primary tumor, nephrectomy 4 weeks later. On this clone itself: Its cognate antigen is unknown.

Overall study results and limits: In blood, top tumor clones expanded by 2 weeks, shrinking by 4.

Repertoires were generated with immunoSEQ multiplex PCR, while TCRdb's copy carries only in-frame clones and drops some. This sample yields about 150,000 clones, of which roughly 90% are seen a single time; 13% belongs to the top ten. Germline-derived CDR1 and CDR2 are SGHRS and YFSETQ. The ends were cut back, 0 bases at V and 3 bases at J, with 10 bases in the middle. The CDR3 spans 15 residues. V gene TRBV5-1 combines with J gene TRBJ1-3; D unresolved. The TCR comes from a woman aged 45-65 years with renal cell carcinoma. The sequenced sample was blood, obtained from a patient whose treatment included radiotherapy and nephrectomy. Here the CDR3 DNA reads TGCGCCAGCAGCTTGGATGGGGAAAGTGGAAACACCATATATTTT. Its translation: CASSLDGESGNTIYF.